The clone carrying this T cell receptor beta chain was picked up a small number of times. This sample stems from a study of blood T cells in healthy people across ages. A J-beta primer mix and a sample-barcoded 5' primer were used in a second PCR of roughly 7 to 12 cycles. TCRdb re-called the 5' RACE reads through MiXCR, storing one row per CDR3 protein. Here the sample spans about 1.5 million distinct CDR3 sequences, roughly two fifths being singletons. Sample: blood. The source of this sequence is a woman aged 18-29 years in good health.

CDR3 residues: CASSSGARHFYEQYF. The CDR3 DNA reads as TGTGCCAGCAGCTCCGGGGCGAGACACTTCTACGAGCAGTACTTC. The genes are TRBV7-2 and TRBJ2-7; D is perhaps TRBD1 or TRBD2 (5 bases each). The CDR3 is 15 amino acids. Per germline, CDR1 SGHTA and CDR2 FQGNSA. The ends were cut back, 4 bases at V and 3 bases at J, with 16 bases in the middle.